The clone carrying this TCR beta chain came up once. Its antigen is not known. These data originate in a study of radiotherapy plus CTLA-4 blockade in lung cancer. Study results and limitations: Together with interferon-beta, which increased in serum after radiation, early dynamic changes in blood T cell clones were reportedly the best predictors of response. Radiotherapy plus ipilimumab was followed by expansion in blood of tumor-derived TCR clones.

The CDR3 length is 14 residues. The V end was cut by 0 bases, the J end by 3 bases, with 8 bases between. The germline V gene encodes CDR1 MNHNY and CDR2 SVGAGI (reference sequence). Sequenced by immunoSEQ multiplex PCR; TCRdb stores in-frame clones only, minus some. The sample comprises some 90,000 clones, approximately 86% of which are singletons, and 2% to 2.5% rests with the top ten. V and J are TRBV6-6 and TRBJ1-2, with D uncertain. Material: peripheral blood, obtained from a patient treated with radiotherapy plus ipilimumab. The receptor comes from a human donor with non-small cell lung cancer who had a partial response to radiotherapy plus ipilimumab. CDR3 residues: CASSYSPTDYGYTF. CDR3 coding DNA: TGTGCCAGCAGTTACTCTCCAACTGACTATGGCTACACCTTC.